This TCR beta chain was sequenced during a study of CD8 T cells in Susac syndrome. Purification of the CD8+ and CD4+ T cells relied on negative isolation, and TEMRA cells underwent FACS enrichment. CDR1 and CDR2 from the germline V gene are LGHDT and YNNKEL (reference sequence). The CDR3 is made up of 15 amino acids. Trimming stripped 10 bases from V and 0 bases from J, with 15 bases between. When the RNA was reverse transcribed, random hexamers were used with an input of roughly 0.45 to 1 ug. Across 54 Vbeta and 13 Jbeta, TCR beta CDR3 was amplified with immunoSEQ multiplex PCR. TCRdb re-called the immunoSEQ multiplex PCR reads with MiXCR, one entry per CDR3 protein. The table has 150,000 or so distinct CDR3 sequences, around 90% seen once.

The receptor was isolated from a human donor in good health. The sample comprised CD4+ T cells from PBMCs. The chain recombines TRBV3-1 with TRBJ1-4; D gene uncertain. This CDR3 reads CATSETAATNEKLFF. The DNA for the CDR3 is TGTGCCACCTCAGAAACGGCTGCAACTAATGAAAAACTGTTTTTT.